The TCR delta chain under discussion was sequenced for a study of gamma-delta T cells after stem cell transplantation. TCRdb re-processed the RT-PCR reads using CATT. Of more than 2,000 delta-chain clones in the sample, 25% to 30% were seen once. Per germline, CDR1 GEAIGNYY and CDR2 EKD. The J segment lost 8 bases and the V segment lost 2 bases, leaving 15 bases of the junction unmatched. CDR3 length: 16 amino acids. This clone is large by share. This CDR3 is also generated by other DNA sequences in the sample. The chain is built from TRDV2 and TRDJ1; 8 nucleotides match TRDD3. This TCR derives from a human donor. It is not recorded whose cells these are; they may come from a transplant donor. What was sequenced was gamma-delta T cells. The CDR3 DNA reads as TGTGCCTGTGACAAGATTAAACTGGGGATACCGTCCAAACTCATCTTT. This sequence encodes CACDKIKLGIPSKLIF.